These T cell receptor beta chains were read from a single sample in a study of blood T cells in healthy people across ages. Each CDR3 protein gets one entry after TCRdb re-called the 5' RACE reads with MiXCR. The table shows hundreds of thousands of distinct CDR3 sequences, with approximately 67% occurring only once. Sequenced input: blood. These receptors were collected from a man aged 30 to 39 in good health. Both conserved end residues are part of each CDR3. D genes are given only for firm matches. Rows give clone size only sometimes, using once, few, many, or a class for an expanded clone.

>.|TRBV25-1|TRBJ2-1|few
CASSGEMNDEQFF
TGTGCCAGCAGTGGCGAGATGAACGATGAGCAGTTCTTC
>.|TRBV20-1|TRBJ2-7|.
CSAVPPQGGGISYERYF
TGCAGTGCCGTCCCCCCCCAGGGGGGGGGAATTTCCTACGAGCGGTACTTC
>TRBD1|TRBV20-1|TRBJ2-7|.
CSARRTGYEQYF
TGCAGTGCGAGGCGGACAGGGTACGAGCAGTACTTC
>TRBD1|TRBV29-1|TRBJ1-2|.
CSVDYGRGPHGYTF
TGCAGCGTTGATTACGGCAGGGGGCCTCATGGCTACACCTTC
>.|TRBV20-1|TRBJ1-5|.
CSARDPQGRNQPQHF
TGCAGTGCTAGAGATCCTCAAGGGCGCAATCAGCCCCAGCATTTT
>TRBD2|TRBV4-2|TRBJ2-7|.
CASSLHRLAGTYEQYF
TGTGCCAGCAGCTTACACAGACTAGCTGGAACCTACGAGCAGTACTTC
>TRBD2|TRBV29-1|TRBJ2-1|few
CSVDRSGAYNEQFF
TGCAGCGTTGACCGCAGCGGGGCCTACAATGAGCAGTTCTTC
>.|TRBV25-1|TRBJ2-1|few
CASSEYVHEQFF
TGTGCCAGCAGTGAATACGTCCATGAGCAGTTCTTC
>TRBD1|TRBV12-3/TRBV12-4|TRBJ1-6|few
CASSLGDRVVSPLHF
TGTGCCAGCAGTTTAGGGGACAGGGTAGTATCACCCCTCCACTTT
>.|TRBV7-2|TRBJ2-1|.
CASSLLDSGSSYNEQFF
TGTGCCAGCAGCTTACTCGATTCAGGGAGCTCCTACAATGAGCAGTTCTTC
>.|TRBV12-3/TRBV12-4|TRBJ2-5|few
CASSFRGARETQYF
TGTGCCAGCAGTTTCCGGGGGGCGAGAGAGACCCAGTACTTC
>.|TRBV5-1|TRBJ2-6|.
CASSLIPWGSISGANVLTF
TGCGCCAGCAGCTTGATCCCATGGGGTTCGATTTCTGGGGCCAACGTCCTGACTTTC
>.|TRBV27|TRBJ1-6|.
CASSSSGSSYNSPLHF
TGTGCCAGCAGTTCATCAGGGAGCTCCTATAATTCACCCCTCCACTTT
>.|TRBV7-2|TRBJ1-1|.
CASSIERTANTEAFF
TGTGCCAGCAGCATAGAGCGGACGGCGAACACTGAAGCTTTCTTT
>.|TRBV6-5|TRBJ2-6|.
CASSYSGGSTSGANVLTF
TGTGCCAGCAGTTACTCGGGTGGCAGCACCTCTGGGGCCAACGTCCTGACTTTC
>.|TRBV11-2|TRBJ2-3|.
CASTEASSTDTQYF
TGTGCCAGCACCGAAGCCTCTAGTACAGATACGCAGTATTTT
>.|TRBV29-1|TRBJ1-1|.
CGVGMNTEAFF
TGCGGCGTTGGTATGAACACTGAAGCTTTCTTT
>.|TRBV20-1|TRBJ2-7|few
CSAFPLTGVYEQYF
TGCAGTGCTTTCCCTCTGACAGGCGTCTACGAGCAGTACTTC
>.|TRBV9|TRBJ2-1|.
CASSVGLAVSYNEQFF
TGTGCCAGCAGCGTAGGGTTAGCGGTTTCCTACAATGAGCAGTTCTTC
>.|TRBV11-2|TRBJ2-7|.
CASSLDGSPSYEQYF
TGTGCCAGCAGCTTAGACGGGAGCCCGTCCTACGAGCAGTACTTC
>.|TRBV7-2|TRBJ1-4|.
CASSPRGALYNEKLFF
TGTGCCAGCAGCCCCCGCGGTGCCCTCTATAATGAAAAACTGTTTTTT
>.|TRBV5-1|TRBJ2-4|.
CASSLAGGVNIQYF
TGCGCCAGCAGCTTGGCCGGGGGTGTGAACATTCAGTACTTC
>.|TRBV6-2/TRBV6-3|TRBJ2-1|few
CASSYLFGGEQFF
TGTGCCAGCAGTTACTTATTCGGGGGCGAGCAGTTCTTC
>.|TRBV20-1|TRBJ2-7|.
CSASSLVGQDPLKQYF
TGCAGTGCTAGTTCCCTTGTAGGGCAGGACCCTTTGAAGCAGTACTTC
>.|TRBV10-3|TRBJ1-1|few
CATRKENTEAFF
TGTGCCACGAGGAAGGAGAACACTGAAGCTTTCTTT
>.|TRBV20-1|TRBJ2-7|.
CSAQDRFTSYEQYF
TGCAGTGCTCAGGACAGATTCACCTCCTACGAGCAGTACTTC
>TRBD1|TRBV29-1|TRBJ1-4|few
CSVEAQGDEKLFF
TGCAGCGTTGAAGCACAGGGGGATGAAAAACTGTTTTTT
>TRBD2|TRBV11-1|TRBJ2-4|.
CASSTETSSAKNIQYF
TGTGCCAGCAGCACCGAGACTAGCAGTGCCAAAAACATTCAGTACTTC
>.|TRBV20-1|TRBJ2-1|.
CSAVIGLPYNEQFF
TGCAGTGCCGTTATCGGGTTACCCTACAATGAGCAGTTCTTC
>TRBD1|TRBV7-2|TRBJ1-5|few
CASSGGRNQPQHF
TGTGCCAGCTCAGGGGGGAGGAATCAGCCCCAGCATTTT
>TRBD1|TRBV7-3|TRBJ2-1|few
CASSPYNRGADEQFF
TGTGCCAGCAGCCCATACAACAGGGGGGCGGATGAGCAGTTCTTC
>.|TRBV20-1|TRBJ1-4|.
CSATIRVGNEKLFF
TGCAGTGCAACAATCCGGGTGGGAAATGAAAAACTGTTTTTT
>TRBD1|TRBV7-9|TRBJ2-6|.
CASSLRGQGPSGANVLTF
TGTGCCAGCAGCTTACGTGGACAGGGACCCTCTGGGGCCAACGTCCTGACTTTC
>.|TRBV21-1|TRBJ2-7|.
CASNPQQRQGYEQYF
TGTGCCAGCAACCCACAGCAACGACAGGGCTACGAGCAGTACTTC